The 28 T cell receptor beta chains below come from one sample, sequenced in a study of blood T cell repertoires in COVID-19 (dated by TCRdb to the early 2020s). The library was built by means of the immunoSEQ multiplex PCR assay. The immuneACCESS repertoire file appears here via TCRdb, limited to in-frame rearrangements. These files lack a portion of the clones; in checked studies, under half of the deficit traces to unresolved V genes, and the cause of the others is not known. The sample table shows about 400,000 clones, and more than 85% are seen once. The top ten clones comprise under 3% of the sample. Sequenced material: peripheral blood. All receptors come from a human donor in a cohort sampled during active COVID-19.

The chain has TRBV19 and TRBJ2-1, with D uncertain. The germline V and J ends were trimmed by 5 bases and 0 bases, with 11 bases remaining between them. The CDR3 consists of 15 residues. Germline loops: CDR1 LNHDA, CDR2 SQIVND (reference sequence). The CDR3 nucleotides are TGTGCCAGTAGTCTACAGTTTTTCTCCTACAATGAGCAGTTCTTC. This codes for CASSLQFFSYNEQFF.

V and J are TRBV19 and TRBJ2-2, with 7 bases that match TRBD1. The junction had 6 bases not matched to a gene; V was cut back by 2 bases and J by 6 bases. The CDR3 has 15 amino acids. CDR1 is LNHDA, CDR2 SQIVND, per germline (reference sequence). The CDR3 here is CASSIRQGEAGELFF. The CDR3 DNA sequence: TGTGCCAGTAGTATAAGGCAGGGGGAAGCCGGGGAGCTGTTTTTT.

For the CDR3, the DNA is TGCGCCAGCAGCTGGCGGACTAGCGGGGGTGGAGATACGCAGTATTTT. The encoded protein is CASSWRTSGGGDTQYF. This chain uses TRBV5-1 with TRBJ2-3; 13 positions match TRBD2. The germline V gene has CDR1 SGHRS and CDR2 YFSETQ. The CDR3 spans 16 residues. With 3 bases clipped from V and 5 bases from J, the junction kept 6 bases outside the gene matches.

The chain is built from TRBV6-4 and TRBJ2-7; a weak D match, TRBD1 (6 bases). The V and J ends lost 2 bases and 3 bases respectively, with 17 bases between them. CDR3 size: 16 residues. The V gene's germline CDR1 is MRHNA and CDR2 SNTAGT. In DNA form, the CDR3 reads TGTGCCAGCAGTGACCCGGGACCAACAGGGAGCTACGAGCAGTACTTC. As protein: CASSDPGPTGSYEQYF.

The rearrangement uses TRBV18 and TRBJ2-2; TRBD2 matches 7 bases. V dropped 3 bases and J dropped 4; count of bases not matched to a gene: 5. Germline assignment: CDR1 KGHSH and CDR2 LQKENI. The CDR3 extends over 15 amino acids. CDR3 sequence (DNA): TGTGCCAGCTCACCGGCGGGGGAGGCCACCGGGGAGCTGTTTTTT. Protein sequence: CASSPAGEATGELFF.

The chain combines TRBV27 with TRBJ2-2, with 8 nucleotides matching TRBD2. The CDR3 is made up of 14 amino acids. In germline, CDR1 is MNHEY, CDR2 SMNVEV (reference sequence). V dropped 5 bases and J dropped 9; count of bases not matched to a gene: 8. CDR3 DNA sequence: TGTGCCAGCAGTCTTGGGACTAGTGTGCGGGAGCTGTTTTTT. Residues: CASSLGTSVRELFF.

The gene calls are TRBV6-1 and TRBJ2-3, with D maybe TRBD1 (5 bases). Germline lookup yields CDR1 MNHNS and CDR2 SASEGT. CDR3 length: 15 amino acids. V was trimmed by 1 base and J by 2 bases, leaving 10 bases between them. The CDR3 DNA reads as TGTGCCAGCAGTGAAGGCAGGGCTACCACAGATACGCAGTATTTT. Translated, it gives CASSEGRATTDTQYF.

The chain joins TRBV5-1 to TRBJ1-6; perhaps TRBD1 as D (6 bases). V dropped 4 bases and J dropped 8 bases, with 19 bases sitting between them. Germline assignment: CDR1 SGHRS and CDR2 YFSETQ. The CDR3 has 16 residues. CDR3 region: CASSAGTRGSDSPLHF. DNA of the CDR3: TGCGCCAGCAGCGCCGGGACCAGGGGTTCGGATTCACCCCTCCACTTT.

The CDR3 loop is CASSPPRGMGLKNIQYF. CDR3 nucleotides: TGTGCCAGCAGTCCTCCGAGGGGGATGGGTTTGAAAAACATTCAGTACTTC. The chain carries TRBV28 and TRBJ2-4; weak D call: TRBD1 (6 bases). CDR3 length: 17 amino acids. In germline, CDR1 is MDHEN, CDR2 SYDVKM. V dropped 5 bases and J dropped 4 bases, with 21 bases sitting between them.

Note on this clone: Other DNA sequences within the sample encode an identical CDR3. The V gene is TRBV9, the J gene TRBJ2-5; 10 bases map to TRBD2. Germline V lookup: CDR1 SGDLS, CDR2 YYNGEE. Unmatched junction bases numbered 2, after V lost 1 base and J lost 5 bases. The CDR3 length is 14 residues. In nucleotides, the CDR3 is TGTGCCAGCAGCGTAAGCGGGGGGGCGGAGACCCAGTACTTC. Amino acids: CASSVSGGAETQYF.

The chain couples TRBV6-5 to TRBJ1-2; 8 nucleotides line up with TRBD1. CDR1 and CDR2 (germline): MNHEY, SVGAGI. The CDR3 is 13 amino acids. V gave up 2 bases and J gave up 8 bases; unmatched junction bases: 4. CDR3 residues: CASSYRGTGGYTF. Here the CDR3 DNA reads TGTGCCAGCAGTTACAGAGGGACAGGCGGCTACACCTTC.

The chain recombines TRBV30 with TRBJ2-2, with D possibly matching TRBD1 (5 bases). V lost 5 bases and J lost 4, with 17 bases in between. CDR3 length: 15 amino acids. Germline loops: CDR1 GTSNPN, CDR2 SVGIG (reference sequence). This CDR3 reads CAWGARGLGTGELFF. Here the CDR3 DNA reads TGTGCCTGGGGGGCTAGGGGTCTTGGCACCGGGGAGCTGTTTTTT. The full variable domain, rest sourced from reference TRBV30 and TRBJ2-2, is SQTIHQWPATLVQPVGSPLSLECTVEGTSNPNLYWYRQAAGRGLQLLFYSVGIGQISSEVPQNLSASRPQDRQFILSSKKLLLSDSGFYLCAWGARGLGTGELFFGEGSRLTVL.

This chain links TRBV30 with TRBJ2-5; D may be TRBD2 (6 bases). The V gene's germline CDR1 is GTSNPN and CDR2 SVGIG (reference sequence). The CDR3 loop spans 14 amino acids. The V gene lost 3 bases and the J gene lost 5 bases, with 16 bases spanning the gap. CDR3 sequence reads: CAWSPGSGQETQYF. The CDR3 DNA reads TGTGCCTGGAGCCCCGGGAGCGGTCAGGAGACCCAGTACTTC.

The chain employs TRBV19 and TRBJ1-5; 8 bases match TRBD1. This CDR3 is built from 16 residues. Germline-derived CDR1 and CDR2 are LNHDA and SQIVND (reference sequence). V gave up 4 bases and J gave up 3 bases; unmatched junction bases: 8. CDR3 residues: CASSRTGRIPNQPQHF. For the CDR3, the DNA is TGTGCCAGTAGTAGGACAGGGAGGATCCCCAATCAGCCCCAGCATTTT.

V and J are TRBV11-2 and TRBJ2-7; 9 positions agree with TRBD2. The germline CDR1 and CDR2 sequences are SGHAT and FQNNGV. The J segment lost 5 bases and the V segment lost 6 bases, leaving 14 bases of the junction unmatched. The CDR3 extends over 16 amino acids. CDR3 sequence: CASRGLAGGRSNEQYF. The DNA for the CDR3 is TGTGCCAGCAGGGGACTGGCGGGAGGGCGATCGAACGAGCAGTACTTC.

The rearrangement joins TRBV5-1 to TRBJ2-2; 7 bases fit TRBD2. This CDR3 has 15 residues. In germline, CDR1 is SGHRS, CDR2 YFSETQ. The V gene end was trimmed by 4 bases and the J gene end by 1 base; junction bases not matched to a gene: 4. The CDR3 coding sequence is TGCGCCAGCAGCCCCAGCGGGGAGAACACCGGGGAGCTGTTTTTT. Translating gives CASSPSGENTGELFF.

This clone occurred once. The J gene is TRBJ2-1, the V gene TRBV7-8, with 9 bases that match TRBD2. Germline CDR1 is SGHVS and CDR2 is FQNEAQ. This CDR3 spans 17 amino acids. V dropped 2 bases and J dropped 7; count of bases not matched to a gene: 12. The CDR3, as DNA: TGTGCCAGCAGCTTATCCTTCGGCGGGCGGGAGGGGAATGAGCAGTTCTTC. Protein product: CASSLSFGGREGNEQFF.

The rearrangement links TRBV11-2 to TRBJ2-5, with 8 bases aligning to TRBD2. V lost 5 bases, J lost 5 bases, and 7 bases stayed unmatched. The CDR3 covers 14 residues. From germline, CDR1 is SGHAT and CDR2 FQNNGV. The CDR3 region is CASSLSGSRETQYF. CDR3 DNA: TGTGCCAGCAGCCTCAGCGGGAGTAGGGAGACCCAGTACTTC.

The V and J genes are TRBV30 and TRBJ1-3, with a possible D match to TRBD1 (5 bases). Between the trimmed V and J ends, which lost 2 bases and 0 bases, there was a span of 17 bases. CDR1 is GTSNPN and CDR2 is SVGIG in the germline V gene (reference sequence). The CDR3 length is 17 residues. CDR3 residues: CAWSPWGRPSSGNTIYF. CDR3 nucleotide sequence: TGTGCCTGGAGTCCATGGGGCCGACCCAGCTCTGGAAACACCATATATTTT.

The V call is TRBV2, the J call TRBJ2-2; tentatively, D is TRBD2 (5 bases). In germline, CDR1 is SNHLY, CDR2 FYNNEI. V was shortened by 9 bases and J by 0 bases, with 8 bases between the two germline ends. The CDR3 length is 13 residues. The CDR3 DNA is TGTGCCAGATCGGAGGCGAACACCGGGGAGCTGTTTTTT. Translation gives CARSEANTGELFF. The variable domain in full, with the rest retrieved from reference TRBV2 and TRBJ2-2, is EPEVTQTPSHQVTQMGQEVILRCVPISNHLYFYWYRQILGQKVEFLVSFYNNEISEKSEIFDDQFSVERPDGSNFTLKIRSTKLEDSAMYFCARSEANTGELFFGEGSRLTVL.

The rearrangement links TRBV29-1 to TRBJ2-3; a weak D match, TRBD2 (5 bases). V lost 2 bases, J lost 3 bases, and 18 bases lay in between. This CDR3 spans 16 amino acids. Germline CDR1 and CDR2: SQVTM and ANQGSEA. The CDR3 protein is CSVESLSAELTDTQYF. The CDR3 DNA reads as TGCAGCGTTGAAAGTTTGTCAGCGGAGTTAACAGATACGCAGTATTTT.

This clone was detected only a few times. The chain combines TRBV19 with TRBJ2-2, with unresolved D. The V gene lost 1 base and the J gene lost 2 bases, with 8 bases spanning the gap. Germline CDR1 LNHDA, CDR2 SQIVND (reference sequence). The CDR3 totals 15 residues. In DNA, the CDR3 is TGTGCCAGTAGTATAGTCAGAATTAACACCGGGGAGCTGTTTTTT. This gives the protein CASSIVRINTGELFF.

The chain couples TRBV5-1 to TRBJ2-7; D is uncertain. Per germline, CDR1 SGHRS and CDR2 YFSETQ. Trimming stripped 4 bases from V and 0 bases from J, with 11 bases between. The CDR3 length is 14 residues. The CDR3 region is CASSEVLASYEQYF. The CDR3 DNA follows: TGCGCCAGCAGCGAGGTCCTGGCCTCCTACGAGCAGTACTTC.

CDR3 in DNA: TGTGCCAGTCAGGGGGCGATGGAGGACACTGAAGCTTTCTTT. It yields the protein CASQGAMEDTEAFF. The J gene is TRBJ1-1, the V gene TRBV19, with TRBD1 matching 8 bases. The V segment lost 8 bases and the J segment 3 bases; nucleotides outside the gene matches: 8. The CDR3 extends over 14 amino acids. Germline-derived CDR1 and CDR2 are LNHDA and SQIVND (reference sequence).

This chain's CDR3 is CASSAGQIYGYTF. CDR3 in DNA: TGTGCCAGCAGCGCAGGACAGATCTATGGCTACACCTTC. The rearrangement links TRBV4-2 to TRBJ1-2; tentative D call: TRBD1 (6 bases). V was clipped by 5 bases and J by 4 bases, with 11 bases between them. The germline V gene has CDR1 LGHNA and CDR2 YNFKEQ. This CDR3 is built from 13 residues.

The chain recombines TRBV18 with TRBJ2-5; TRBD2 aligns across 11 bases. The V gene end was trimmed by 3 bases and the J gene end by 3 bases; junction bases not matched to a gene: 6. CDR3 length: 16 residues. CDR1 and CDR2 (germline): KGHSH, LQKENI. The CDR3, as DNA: TGTGCCAGCTCACCCCTGGCGACTAGCGGGGAAGAGACCCAGTACTTC. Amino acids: CASSPLATSGEETQYF.

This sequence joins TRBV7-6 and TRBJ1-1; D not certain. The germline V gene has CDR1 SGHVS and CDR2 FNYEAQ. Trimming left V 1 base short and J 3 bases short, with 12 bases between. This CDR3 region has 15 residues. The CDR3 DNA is TGTGCCAGCAGCTTAGGGGTTCGGGGTGACACTGAAGCTTTCTTT. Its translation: CASSLGVRGDTEAFF. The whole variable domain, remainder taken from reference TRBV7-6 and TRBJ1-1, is GAGVSQSPRYKVTKRGQDVALRCDPISGHVSLYWYRQALGQGPEFLTYFNYEAQQDKSGLPNDRFSAERPEGSISTLTIQRTEQRDSAMYRCASSLGVRGDTEAFFGQGTRLTVV.

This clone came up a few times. The CDR3 DNA sequence: TGTGCCAGCAGCTCGGGGGTAGAGACCCAGTACTTC. Translation: CASSSGVETQYF. The rearrangement joins TRBV7-9 to TRBJ2-5; tentative D call: TRBD2 (6 bases). This CDR3 contains 12 residues. Trimming pared 4 bases from V and 4 bases from J, leaving 7 bases between. In germline, CDR1 is SEHNR, CDR2 FQNEAQ (reference sequence).